Detailed here is one TCR beta chain. Its antigen is unknown. Blood collection times were about day -28 and days 30, 100, 180 posttransplant. The data stem from a study of T cell clonotyping in hematopoietic cell transplantation. Per the germline V gene, CDR1 is SGDLS and CDR2 is YYNGEE. This CDR3 comprises 13 residues. V dropped 2 bases and J dropped 1 base, with 6 bases sitting between them. Regarding the study as a whole: Recipient TCR diversity dropped after transplant; expanded clonotypes rose from day 30 to 180. CD4 and CD8 repertoire contributions could not be separated without sorting. Few recipient clonotypes overlapped donors; over 95% were de novo at given depth.

The table came from immunoSEQ multiplex PCR; TCRdb's copy has only in-frame clones and leaves some out. The data contain around 5,200 clones, 66% of them singletons. This chain joins TRBV9 and TRBJ1-1; D unresolved. The TCR sequence derives from a male patient between 45 and 59 years old who had an allogeneic stem cell transplant from an unrelated donor, so the T cells may come from the graft donor. Some clones in this sample may be carry-over from other donors' samples. Source: PBMCs, taken 180 days after allogeneic stem cell transplant. DNA of the CDR3: TGTGCCAGCAGCGTTCGACAGAACACTGAAGCTTTCTTT. This translates into CASSVRQNTEAFF.